These T cell receptor beta chains were read from a single sample in a study of cytomegalovirus exposure and HLA in healthy donors. Generated by immunoSEQ multiplex PCR, the TCRdb table keeps only in-frame clones and is missing some. The listing contains some 110,000 clones. Sequencing was carried out using PBMCs. The source of these receptors is a man younger than 40 in good health and CMV-seronegative. Both conserved end residues are part of each CDR3. D genes are given only for firm matches.

J,V,D,DNA,CDR3
TRBJ2-2,TRBV9,-,TGTGCCAGCAGCGTAGGGAGGGGAAAGTACACCGGGGAGCTGTTTTTT,CASSVGRGKYTGELFF
TRBJ2-6,TRBV11-2,-,TGTGCCAGCGGTTCCGGTACCGGGGCCAACGTCCTGACTTTC,CASGSGTGANVLTF
TRBJ2-7,TRBV7-9,-,TGTGCCAGCAGCTCAGATCTAGGCGGGTACGAGCAGTACTTC,CASSSDLGGYEQYF
TRBJ2-1,TRBV29-1,-,TGCAGCGTTGAGGAGGCAGGGCAGTTCTTC,CSVEEAGQFF
TRBJ2-3,TRBV29-1,TRBD2,TGCAGCGTTGAAGATTCTCGCGGGAGAAGCACAGATACGCAGTATTTT,CSVEDSRGRSTDTQYF
TRBJ2-6,TRBV10-3,TRBD2,TGTGCCATCACTAAAGCTTGGGGACTAGCGGGTTCTGGGGCCAACGTCCTGACTTTC,CAITKAWGLAGSGANVLTF
TRBJ2-1,TRBV6-5,TRBD2,TGTGCCAGCAGTGCCCCCGGGACTAGCGGGAGTGGGCAGTTCTTC,CASSAPGTSGSGQFF
TRBJ2-2,TRBV29-1,TRBD1,TGCAGCGTTCCGCGGGACAGGGGCTCTGTTCCCGGGGAGCTGTTTTTT,CSVPRDRGSVPGELFF
TRBJ2-3,TRBV9,TRBD2,TGCAAAACACTAGCGGTCTTAACAGATACGCAGTATTTT,CKTLAVLTDTQYF
TRBJ2-3,TRBV7-6,-,TGTGCCAGCAGCTTAGTCGGGAGTGACGCAGATACGCAGTATTTT,CASSLVGSDADTQYF
TRBJ2-3,TRBV6-4,-,TGTGCCAAGAGGAAACTGGATTCTAGCACAGATACGCAGTATTTT,CAKRKLDSSTDTQYF
TRBJ2-1,TRBV27,TRBD2,TGTGCCAGCAGTTCCGGGCGGGAGGGCCGCAATGAGCAGTTCTTC,CASSSGREGRNEQFF
TRBJ2-3,TRBV4-1,TRBD1,TGCGCCAGCAGCCAAGATCGAGGGACAGGGGCCGACACAGATACGCAGTATTTT,CASSQDRGTGADTDTQYF
TRBJ2-7,TRBV5-1,-,TGCGCCAGCAGCTTGGGACTCTCCGCGGGCGAGCAGTACTTC,CASSLGLSAGEQYF
TRBJ1-3,TRBV5-4,TRBD1,TGTGCCAGCAGTTGGGACAGAGGTTTTGGAAACACCATATATTTT,CASSWDRGFGNTIYF
TRBJ2-2,TRBV27,-,TGTGCCAGCAGTAACCGGCAGGGGAACACCGGGGAGCTGTTTTTT,CASSNRQGNTGELFF
TRBJ2-7,TRBV28,TRBD1,TGTGCCAGCAGTTTACCGCGGGACAGGGATTACGAGCAGTACTTC,CASSLPRDRDYEQYF
TRBJ2-7,TRBV6-1,TRBD2,TGTGCCAGCAAAATAGCGGGAGTGGGGTACGAGCAGTACTTC,CASKIAGVGYEQYF
TRBJ2-3,TRBV27,-,TGTGCCAGCAGTCCCAAGCCCTCGTATACGCAGTATTTT,CASSPKPSYTQYF
TRBJ1-1,TRBV5-4,TRBD1,TGTGCCAGCAGCAAGGACAGGGTAGACACTGAAGCTTTCTTT,CASSKDRVDTEAFF
TRBJ2-3,TRBV7-2,-,TGTGCCAGCAGCTTAGCTCGGGAAGATACGCAGTATTTT,CASSLAREDTQYF
TRBJ2-1,TRBV11-3,-,TGTGCCAGCAGCTTAGACGGGACACCCTACAATGAGCAGTTCTTC,CASSLDGTPYNEQFF
TRBJ1-1,TRBV11-3,-,TGTGCCAGCAGCCTAGAGGCCGACACTGAAGCTTTCTTT,CASSLEADTEAFF
TRBJ1-5,TRBV28,TRBD1,TGTGCCAGCAGTTCCCCCCCCGGGACAGAGGTTTACAGCAATCAGCCCCAGCATTTT,CASSSPPGTEVYSNQPQHF
TRBJ2-2,TRBV7-2,TRBD2,TGTGCCAGCAGCTTTTCCGGGGGACTAGCGGTTAACACCGGGGAGCTGTTTTTT,CASSFSGGLAVNTGELFF
TRBJ2-3,TRBV7-2,-,TGTGCCAGCAGCTTACCGGGACTGACAGATACGCAGTATTTT,CASSLPGLTDTQYF
TRBJ1-2,TRBV28,TRBD1,TGTGCCAGCAGTTCCCAGGACAGGGCCCGGCTAGGTTATGGCTACACCTTC,CASSSQDRARLGYGYTF
TRBJ1-1,TRBV10-1,-,TGCGCCAGTAGGAACACTGAAGCTTTCTTT,CASRNTEAFF
TRBJ2-4,TRBV19,-,TGTGCCAGTAGCCTTACCGGCGGTGACATTCAGTACTTC,CASSLTGGDIQYF
TRBJ1-2,TRBV19,-,TGTGCCAGTAGTATGGGGCCGTGGATTGCGACGTCCGGTCTGGAGGGCTACACCTTC,CASSMGPWIATSGLEGYTF
TRBJ2-3,TRBV2,TRBD2,TGTGCCAGCAGTGGGGGACTAGCGGGAGGGCCTGTCTATCAAGATACGCAGTATTTT,CASSGGLAGGPVYQDTQYF
TRBJ1-5,TRBV6-6,TRBD1,TGTGCCAGCAGTTACCGGGACAGGGGTCAGCCCCAGCATTTT,CASSYRDRGQPQHF
TRBJ2-7,TRBV5-4,TRBD2,TGTGCCAGCAGCCAGGGAGGGCGGGCCGCAGGGGAGCAGTACTTC,CASSQGGRAAGEQYF
TRBJ2-7,TRBV30,-,TGTGCCTCGACCCTCGGGGGCTACGAGCAGTACTTC,CASTLGGYEQYF
TRBJ2-1,TRBV18,-,TGTGCCAGCTCACCAGGGCAAGACAATGAGCAGTTCTTC,CASSPGQDNEQFF
TRBJ2-7,TRBV19,-,TGTGCCAGTAGTATAGGGGAGGCGGGCGAGCAGTACTTC,CASSIGEAGEQYF
TRBJ2-7,TRBV30,-,TGTGCCTGGAGTCATTTTTCCGGGGACGAGCAGTACTTC,CAWSHFSGDEQYF